Listed below are T cell receptor beta chains from one sample, sequenced in a study of control samples from healthy donors and cancer patients. TCRdb's copy holds only in-frame clones and misses some; the assay was immunoSEQ multiplex PCR. The sample carries roughly 120,000 clones, just over 90% recorded once. The sequencing input was blood. The receptor set was obtained from a human donor in good health. The donor label of this sample is uncertain. Both conserved end residues are part of each CDR3. The D gene is left open where the match is weak. The size of a clone is reported for some rows only, either as once, few or many, or as a class for expanded clones.

V	D	J	size	CDR3	DNA
TRBV10-1	TRBD1	TRBJ1-5	-	CASSEDRADQPQHF	TGCGCCAGCAGTGAGGACAGGGCCGATCAGCCCCAGCATTTT
TRBV7-9	-	TRBJ2-1	-	CASSLVPGYNEQFF	TGTGCCAGCAGCTTAGTTCCGGGCTACAATGAGCAGTTCTTC
TRBV2	-	TRBJ2-3	-	CASKRRTDTQYF	TGTGCCAGCAAACGGAGAACAGATACGCAGTATTTT
TRBV11-2	-	TRBJ1-5	-	CASSLSLAQPQHF	TGTGCCAGCAGCCTGTCACTTGCCCAGCCCCAGCATTTT
TRBV2	-	TRBJ1-3	-	CASSLQDSYSGNTIYF	TGTGCCAGCAGTCTACAGGACTCGTACTCTGGAAACACCATATATTTT
TRBV2	TRBD2	TRBJ2-1	-	CASSESGTSGRNEQFF	TGTGCCAGCAGTGAAAGCGGGACTAGCGGCCGCAATGAGCAGTTCTTC
TRBV29-1	TRBD2	TRBJ2-3	-	CSVSPGRSSTDTQYF	TGCAGCGTCTCTCCCGGGAGGTCAAGCACAGATACGCAGTATTTT
TRBV6-6	-	TRBJ2-3	few	CASSYRDQTDTQYF	TGTGCCAGCAGTTACCGGGACCAAACAGATACGCAGTATTTT
TRBV4-3	-	TRBJ1-6	-	CASSPRANSPLHF	TGCGCCAGCAGCCCGAGGGCAAATTCACCCCTCCACTTT
TRBV19	-	TRBJ2-3	-	CASSIEGPRDTQYF	TGTGCCAGTAGTATAGAGGGACCCAGGGATACGCAGTATTTT